This T cell receptor beta chain was sequenced for a study of blood T cells in healthy people across ages. A second about 7 to 11 cycle PCR used barcoded and J-beta primers. TCRdb redid the calling of the 5' RACE reads with MiXCR, one entry per CDR3 protein. The table includes more than 800,000 distinct CDR3 sequences, 29% detected once. Sample donors were healthy Caucasian individuals that came from Russia, aged roughly 6 to 100. Every sample had a minimum of 6.5 million PBMCs isolated. Total RNA was isolated from each sample in quantities of at least 6 micrograms. Ten or more counts support this clonotype. Germline assignment: CDR1 LNHDA and CDR2 SQIVND (reference sequence). The length of the CDR3 is 13 residues. V was clipped by 5 bases and J by 2 bases, with 9 bases between them.

The sequenced sample was blood. The receptor comes from a woman older than 75 in good health. The chain joins TRBV19 to TRBJ1-2; D gene unclear. CDR3 DNA: TGTGCCAGTAGTCCTGACCAGAACTATGGCTACACCTTC. Translation: CASSPDQNYGYTF.